These T cell receptor beta chains were read from a single sample in a study of blood T cells in healthy people across ages. Each CDR3 protein gets one entry after TCRdb re-called the 5' RACE reads with MiXCR. The sample carries roughly 500,000 distinct CDR3 sequences, around 24% recorded once. The sample was also linked to a second study, of T cells of mothers and their children.

The sequenced sample consisted of blood. These receptors were obtained from a boy aged 10-17 years in good health. Both conserved end residues are trimmed from each CDR3. Not every row has a clone size; where given, it reads once, few, many or a size class.

>TRBJ1-1|TRBV13|once
ASSQAQGANTVAF
>TRBJ2-5|TRBV3-1|-
ASSPVQEVVVQETQY
>-|TRBV12-3/TRBV12-4|-
ASSLDLGTQY
>TRBJ2-5|TRBV5-1|-
ASRPFERQETQY
>TRBJ1-4|TRBV6-1|-
ASSVRGCSNEKLF
>TRBJ2-3|TRBV6-2/TRBV6-3|-
ASRARGGGTDTQY
>TRBJ1-1|TRBV5-1|-
ASSSQVGRTEAF
>-|TRBV6-5|few
ASSYRTSGLQF
>TRBJ2-1|TRBV12-3/TRBV12-4|-
ASRRTGAHNEQF
>TRBJ1-1|TRBV13|few
ASSARAIDSLNTEAF
>TRBJ1-2|TRBV4-3|many
ASSQDGRGYGYT
>TRBJ1-1|TRBV12-3/TRBV12-4|few
ASSLRSGHLNTEAF
>-|TRBV28|-
ASSPPGLYNGGQF
>TRBJ1-2|TRBV28|few
ASRQVGQYYGYT
>-|TRBV28|-
ASSFGRGPYEQY
>TRBJ2-2|TRBV5-6|many
ASSLGNTGELF
>TRBJ2-5|TRBV14|few
ASSQRPGQTTSVVAQY
>TRBJ2-5|TRBV27|many
ASSQRTRGPETQY
>-|TRBV20-1|few
SATGLAGGNEQF
>TRBJ1-6|TRBV15|-
ATSRDLNSPLH